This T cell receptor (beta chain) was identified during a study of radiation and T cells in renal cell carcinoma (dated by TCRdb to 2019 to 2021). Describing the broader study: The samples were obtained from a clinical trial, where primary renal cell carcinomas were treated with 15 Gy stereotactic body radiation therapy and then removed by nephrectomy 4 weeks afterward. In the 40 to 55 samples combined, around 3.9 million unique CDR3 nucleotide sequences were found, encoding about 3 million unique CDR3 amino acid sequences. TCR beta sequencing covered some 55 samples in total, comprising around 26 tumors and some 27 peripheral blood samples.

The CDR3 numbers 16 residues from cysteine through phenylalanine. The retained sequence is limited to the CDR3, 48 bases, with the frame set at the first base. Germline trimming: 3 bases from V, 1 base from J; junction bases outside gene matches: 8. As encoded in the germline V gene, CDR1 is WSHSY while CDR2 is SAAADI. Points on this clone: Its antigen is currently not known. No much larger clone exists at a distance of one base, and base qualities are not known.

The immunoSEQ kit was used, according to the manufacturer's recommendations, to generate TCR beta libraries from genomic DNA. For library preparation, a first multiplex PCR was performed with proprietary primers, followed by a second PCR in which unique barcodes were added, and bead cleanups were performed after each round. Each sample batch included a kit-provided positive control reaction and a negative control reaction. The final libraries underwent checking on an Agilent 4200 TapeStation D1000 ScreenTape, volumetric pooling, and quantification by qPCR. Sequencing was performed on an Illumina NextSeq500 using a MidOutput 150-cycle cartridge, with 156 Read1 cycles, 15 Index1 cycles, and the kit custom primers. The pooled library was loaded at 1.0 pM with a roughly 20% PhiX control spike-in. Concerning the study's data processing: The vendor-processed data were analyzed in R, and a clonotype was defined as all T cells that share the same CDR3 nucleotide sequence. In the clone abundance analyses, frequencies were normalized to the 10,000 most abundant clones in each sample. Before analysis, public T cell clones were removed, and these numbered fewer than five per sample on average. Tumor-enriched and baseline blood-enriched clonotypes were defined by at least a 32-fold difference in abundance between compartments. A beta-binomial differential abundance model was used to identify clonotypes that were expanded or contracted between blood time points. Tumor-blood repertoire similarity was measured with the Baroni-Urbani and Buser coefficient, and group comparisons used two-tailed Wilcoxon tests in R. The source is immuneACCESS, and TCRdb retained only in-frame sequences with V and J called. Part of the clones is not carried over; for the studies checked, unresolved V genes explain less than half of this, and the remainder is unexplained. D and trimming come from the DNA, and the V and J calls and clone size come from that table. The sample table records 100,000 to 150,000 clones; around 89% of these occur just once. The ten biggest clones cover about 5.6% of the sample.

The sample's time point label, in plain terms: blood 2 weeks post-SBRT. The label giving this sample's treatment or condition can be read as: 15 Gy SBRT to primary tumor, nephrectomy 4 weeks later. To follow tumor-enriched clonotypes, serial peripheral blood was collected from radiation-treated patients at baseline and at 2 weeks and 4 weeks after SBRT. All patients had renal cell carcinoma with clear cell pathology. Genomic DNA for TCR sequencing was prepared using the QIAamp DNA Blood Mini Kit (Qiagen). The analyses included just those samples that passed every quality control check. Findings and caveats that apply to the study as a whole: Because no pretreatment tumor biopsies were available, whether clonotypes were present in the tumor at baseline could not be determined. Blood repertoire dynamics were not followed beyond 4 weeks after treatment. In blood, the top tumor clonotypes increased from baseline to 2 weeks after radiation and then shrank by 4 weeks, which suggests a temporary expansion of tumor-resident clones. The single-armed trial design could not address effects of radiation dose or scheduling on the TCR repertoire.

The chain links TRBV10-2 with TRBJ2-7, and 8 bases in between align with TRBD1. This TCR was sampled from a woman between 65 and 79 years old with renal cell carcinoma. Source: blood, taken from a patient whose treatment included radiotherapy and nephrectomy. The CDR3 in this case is CASSENGQGFSYEQYF. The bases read TGCGCCAGCAGTGAAAACGGACAGGGCTTTTCCTACGAGCAGTACTTC.